The T cell receptor beta chain described here comes from a study of T cells in Graves' hyperthyroidism and ophthalmopathy. This clonotype has a count of ten or more. Hyperthyroidism patients were newly diagnosed, had disease duration under 2 months, and were aged 18 to 65 years. The CDR3 extends over 19 amino acids. After removal of 2 bases from V and 10 bases from J, the junction contained 17 bases not matched to a gene. Germline V CDR1 and CDR2: SGHAT, FQNNGV. Amplification of TCR beta CDR3 regions used RNA as the template. During a first-round RT-PCR of the TCR CDR3, the HTBI primer set was used. TCRdb ran MiXCR on the multiplex PCR reads and lists one entry per CDR3 protein. This sample has 600,000 to 750,000 distinct CDR3 sequences; roughly 17% occur once, and the top ten carry around 16%.

The V and J genes are TRBV11-2 and TRBJ1-6; TRBD1 matches at 10 bases. The receptor's source is a man aged 50 or older with Graves' hyperthyroidism. The specimen was blood. The CDR3 region has the DNA TGTGCCAGCAGCTTAAAGCTGACAGGGGGCGCGGGAAGGCACTCACCCCTCCACTTT. Translating gives CASSLKLTGGAGRHSPLHF.